The rows below give T cell receptor beta chains drawn from one sample of a study of Japanese encephalitis immunity and Zika vaccine responses. TCRdb analysed the 5' RACE reads with MiXCR anew, one entry per CDR3 protein. The sample lists 250 to 350 distinct CDR3 sequences, about 12% occurring once. The sample consisted of antigen-activated CD8+ T cells from blood, cultured, taken during a Zika inactivated vaccine study. The receptors shown here come from an adult woman who received an inactivated Zika virus vaccine. Each CDR3 is given with its conserved first and last residue. The D gene is left open where the match is weak. Some rows have no size entry. The others give once, few or many, or a class for an expanded clone.

>.|TRBJ2-5|hyperexpanded|TRBV28
TGTGCCAGCACCCCCGAAGGCATGGGTTCTCTCCAAGAGACCCAGTACTTC
CASTPEGMGSLQETQYF
>.|TRBJ2-6|.|TRBV4-1
TGCGCAAGCAGCCAAGAGCAGGGCAGTAGCTCTGGGGCCAACGTCCTGACTTTC
CASSQEQGSSSGANVLTF
>.|TRBJ2-7|large|TRBV20-1
TGCAGTGCTAGAGATTTGAAGGGGCGCGAGCAGTACTTC
CSARDLKGREQYF
>.|TRBJ1-4|large|TRBV20-1
TGCAGTGCTAGAGATCTCGAAAATGAAAAACTGTTTTTT
CSARDLENEKLFF
>.|TRBJ2-2|large|TRBV3-1
TGTGCCAGCAGCCAAGAGGACTTTAACACCGGGGAGCTGTTTTTT
CASSQEDFNTGELFF
>TRBD1|TRBJ1-1|large|TRBV20-1
TGCAGTGTCACCCCCGCCGACAGGGAGAACACTGAAGCTTTCTTT
CSVTPADRENTEAFF
>TRBD1|TRBJ2-1|large|TRBV6-1
TGTGCCAGCTCCGTTGGGACAGGGGAACCCTACAATGAGCAGTTCTTC
CASSVGTGEPYNEQFF
>TRBD1|TRBJ2-1|few|TRBV11-2
TGTGCCAGCAGCCAGGGGGTGGCTAGCTCCTACAATGAGCAGTTCTTC
CASSQGVASSYNEQFF
>TRBD1|TRBJ2-4|large|TRBV24-1
TGTGCCACCAGCGACGACGCAGGGGGAGCCAAAAACATTCAGTACTTC
CATSDDAGGAKNIQYF
>TRBD2|TRBJ2-7|.|TRBV20-1
TGCAGTGCTAGTCCTGGGACTAGCGGGAGGTGGGGAGAGCAGTACTTC
CSASPGTSGRWGEQYF
>TRBD1|TRBJ2-1|.|TRBV10-2
TGCGCCAGCAGTGAGTTAACAGGGGTCTACAATGAGCAGTTCTTC
CASSELTGVYNEQFF
>.|TRBJ2-1|large|TRBV27
TGTGCCAGTAGCATAGGGACAAGGACCAATGAGCAGTTCTTC
CASSIGTRTNEQFF
>.|TRBJ2-7|large|TRBV27
TGTGCCAGCAGTGATACCGGGCTACTCTACGAGCAGTACTTC
CASSDTGLLYEQYF
>.|TRBJ2-3|large|TRBV12-3/TRBV12-4
TGTGCCAGCAGTTTCCTAGGTATCACAGATACGCAGTATTTT
CASSFLGITDTQYF
>.|TRBJ2-7|medium-sized|TRBV4-1
TGCGCCAGCAGCCCACGAGGTTCACCCGAGGAGCAGTACTTC
CASSPRGSPEEQYF
>.|TRBJ2-7|large|TRBV5-6
TGTGCCAGCGAGGGGCCCTACTCCTACGAGCAGTACTTC
CASEGPYSYEQYF
>.|TRBJ2-5|medium-sized|TRBV14
TGTGCCAGCAGCCAAGAACCCTACAGGGTAGAGACCCAGTACTTC
CASSQEPYRVETQYF
>TRBD2|TRBJ2-3|large|TRBV10-3
TGTGCCATCAGTGAGGCGAGACTAGCGGGCGTTCTGGGTACGCAGTATTTT
CAISEARLAGVLGTQYF
>TRBD2|TRBJ2-1|large|TRBV24-1
TGTGCCACCAGAGTAGCGGGAGGGGAGGAGCAGTTCTTC
CATRVAGGEEQFF
>TRBD2|TRBJ2-1|medium-sized|TRBV4-1
TGCGCCAGCAGCACTATACTAGCGGACCCTTACAATGAGCAGTTCTTC
CASSTILADPYNEQFF
>.|TRBJ2-3|few|TRBV6-4
TGTGCCAGCAGTGACTCGAGGTCTGATACAGATACGCAGTATTTT
CASSDSRSDTDTQYF
>.|TRBJ1-2|.|TRBV20-1
TGCAGTGCTGGGGTATCGGACTTCCACACCTTC
CSAGVSDFHTF
>TRBD1|TRBJ1-5|few|TRBV6-1
TGTGCCAGCAGTATAACGACAGGGGAAGGGGGTCAGCCCCAGCATTTT
CASSITTGEGGQPQHF
>.|TRBJ2-1|medium-sized|TRBV7-2
TGTGCCAGCAGCCCGATTGGGCCCTCCTACAATGAGCAGTTCTTC
CASSPIGPSYNEQFF
>.|TRBJ2-3|hyperexpanded|TRBV28
TGTGCCAGCAGTTTATACGTGGGGGGACCGACACTCGATACGCAGTATTTT
CASSLYVGGPTLDTQYF
>TRBD2|TRBJ2-3|medium-sized|TRBV6-2/TRBV6-3
TGTGCCAGCAGTTTCTCCAGCGGGAGTTATGATACGCAGTATTTT
CASSFSSGSYDTQYF
>TRBD1|TRBJ2-7|medium-sized|TRBV12-3/TRBV12-4
TGTGCCAGCAGTCCTCAGACAGGGTACTACGAGCAGTACTTC
CASSPQTGYYEQYF
>TRBD1|TRBJ1-2|.|TRBV9
TGTGCCAGCAGCGTCCGGGACAGATATGGCTACACCTTC
CASSVRDRYGYTF
>TRBD2|TRBJ2-3|large|TRBV10-1
TGCGCCAGCAGTGAGTCGAGGCTAGCGGGGGCCTCAAGCACAGATACGCAGTATTTT
CASSESRLAGASSTDTQYF
>.|TRBJ1-1|large|TRBV9
TGTGCCAGCAGCGTAGTGGGTGGGTCGAACACTGAAGCTTTCTTT
CASSVVGGSNTEAFF
>.|TRBJ1-1|few|TRBV29-1
TGCAGCGTTGGGGGAGAAGTGAACACTGAAGCTTTCTTT
CSVGGEVNTEAFF
>.|TRBJ2-3|medium-sized|TRBV12-3/TRBV12-4
TGTGCCAGCAACCTTCCGGACAGACCCACAGATACGCAGTATTTT
CASNLPDRPTDTQYF
>TRBD1|TRBJ2-7|medium-sized|TRBV20-1
TGCAGTGCTTACCGGGACAGGGCGGCCTACGAGCAGTACTTC
CSAYRDRAAYEQYF
>TRBD1|TRBJ1-5|.|TRBV11-2
TGTGCCAGCAGTTGGGACAGTGGCAATCAGCCCCAGCATTTT
CASSWDSGNQPQHF
>.|TRBJ1-5|hyperexpanded|TRBV7-9
TGTGCCAGCAGCTCTATGAATCAGCCCCAGCATTTT
CASSSMNQPQHF